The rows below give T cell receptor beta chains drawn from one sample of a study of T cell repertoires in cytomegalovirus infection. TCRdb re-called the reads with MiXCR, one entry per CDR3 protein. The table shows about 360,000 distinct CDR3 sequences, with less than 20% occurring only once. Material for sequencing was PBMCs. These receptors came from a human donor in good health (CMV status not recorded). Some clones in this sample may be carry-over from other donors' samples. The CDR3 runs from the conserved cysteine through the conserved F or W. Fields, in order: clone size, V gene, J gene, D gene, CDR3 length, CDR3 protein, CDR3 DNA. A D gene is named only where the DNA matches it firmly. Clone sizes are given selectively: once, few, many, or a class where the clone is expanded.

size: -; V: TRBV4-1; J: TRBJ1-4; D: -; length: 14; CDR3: CASSQDHALEKLFF; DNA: TGCGCCAGCAGCCAAGATCATGCTTTAGAAAAACTGTTTTTT
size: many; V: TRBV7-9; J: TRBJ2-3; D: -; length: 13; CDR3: CASSVGELDTQYF; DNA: TGTGCCAGCAGCGTAGGGGAGTTAGATACGCAGTATTTT
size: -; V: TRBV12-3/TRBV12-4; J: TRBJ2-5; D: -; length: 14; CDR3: CASSTTEIGETQYF; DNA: TGTGCCAGCAGCACGACAGAGATAGGAGAGACCCAGTACTTC
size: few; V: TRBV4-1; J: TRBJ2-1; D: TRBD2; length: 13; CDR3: CASMAGGPNEQFF; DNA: TGCGCCAGCATGGCGGGGGGGCCCAATGAGCAGTTCTTC
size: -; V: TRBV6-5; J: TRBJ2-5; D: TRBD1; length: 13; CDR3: CASRTGDQETQYF; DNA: TGTGCCAGCAGAACAGGGGACCAAGAGACCCAGTACTTC
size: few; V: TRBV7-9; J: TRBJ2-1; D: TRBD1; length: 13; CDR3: CASKKQGPNEQFF; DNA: TGTGCCAGCAAGAAACAGGGGCCCAATGAGCAGTTCTTC
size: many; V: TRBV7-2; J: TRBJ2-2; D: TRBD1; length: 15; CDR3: CASSPGTGGYGELFF; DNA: TGTGCCAGCAGCCCCGGGACAGGGGGCTATGGGGAGCTGTTTTTT
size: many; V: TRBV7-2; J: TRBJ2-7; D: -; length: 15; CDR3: CASSLGPPAAYEQYF; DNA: TGTGCCAGCAGCTTAGGCCCACCGGCGGCCTACGAGCAGTACTTC
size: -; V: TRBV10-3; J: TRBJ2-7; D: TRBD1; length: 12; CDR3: CAISVTPGQGYF; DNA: TGTGCCATCAGTGTCACACCGGGACAGGGTTACTTC
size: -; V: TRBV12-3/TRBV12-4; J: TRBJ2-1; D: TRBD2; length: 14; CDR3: CASSKRGGSDEQFF; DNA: TGTGCCAGCAGCAAGCGGGGGGGCAGCGATGAGCAGTTCTTC
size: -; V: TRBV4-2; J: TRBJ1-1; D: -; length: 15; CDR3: CASSPSGVRQVGAFF; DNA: TGTGCCAGCAGTCCAAGTGGTGTCCGTCAGGTTGGAGCTTTCTTT
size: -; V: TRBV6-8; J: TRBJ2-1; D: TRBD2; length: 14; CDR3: CAQARLAGPNEQFF; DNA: TGTGCCCAAGCAAGGCTAGCGGGACCCAATGAGCAGTTCTTC
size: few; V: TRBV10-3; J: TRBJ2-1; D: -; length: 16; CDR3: CAISENDPSSYNEQFF; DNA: TGTGCCATCAGTGAGAACGATCCTTCCTCCTACAATGAGCAGTTCTTC
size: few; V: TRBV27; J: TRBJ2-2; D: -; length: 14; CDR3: CASSLPGTTGELFF; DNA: TGTGCCAGCAGTTTACCGGGGACCACCGGGGAGCTGTTTTTT
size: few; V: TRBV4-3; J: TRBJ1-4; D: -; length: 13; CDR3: CASSQENDEKLFF; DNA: TGCGCCAGCAGCCAAGAGAATGATGAAAAACTGTTTTTT
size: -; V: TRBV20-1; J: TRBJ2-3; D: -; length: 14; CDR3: CSATRDFSTDTQYF; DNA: TGCAGTGCTACCCGGGACTTCAGCACAGATACGCAGTATTTT
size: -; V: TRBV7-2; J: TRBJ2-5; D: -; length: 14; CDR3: CASSLDPYQETQYF; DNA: TGTGCCAGCAGCTTAGACCCGTACCAAGAGACCCAGTACTTC
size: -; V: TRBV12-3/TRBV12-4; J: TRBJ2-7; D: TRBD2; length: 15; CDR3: CASSSRAGVSNEQYF; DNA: TGTGCCAGCAGCTCAAGAGCGGGAGTCAGTAACGAGCAGTACTTC
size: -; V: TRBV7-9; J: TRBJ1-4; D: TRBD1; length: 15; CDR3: CASSRHPGGNEKLFF; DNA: TGTGCCAGCAGCCGACACCCAGGGGGCAATGAAAAACTGTTTTTT
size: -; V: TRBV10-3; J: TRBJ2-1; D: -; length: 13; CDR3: CAITEIDQNEQFF; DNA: TGTGCCATCACGGAAATCGACCAGAATGAGCAGTTCTTC
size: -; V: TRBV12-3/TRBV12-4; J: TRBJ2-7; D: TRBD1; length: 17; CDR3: CASSLVPLGQGRYEQYF; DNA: TGTGCCAGCAGTTTAGTTCCCCTCGGACAGGGTCGGTACGAGCAGTACTTC
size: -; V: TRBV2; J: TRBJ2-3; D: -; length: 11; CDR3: CATDRGATQYF; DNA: TGTGCCACCGATCGGGGGGCGACGCAGTATTTT
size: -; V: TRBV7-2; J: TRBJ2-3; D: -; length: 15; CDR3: CASSLVVDWTDTQYF; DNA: TGTGCCAGCAGCTTAGTGGTGGACTGGACAGATACGCAGTACTTT
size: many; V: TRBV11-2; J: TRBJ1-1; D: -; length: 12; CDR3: CASSEGGTEAFF; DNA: TGTGCCAGCAGCGAAGGGGGGACTGAAGCTTTCTTT
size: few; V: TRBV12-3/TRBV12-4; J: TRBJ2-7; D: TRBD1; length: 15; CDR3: CASSFLGQDTYEQYF; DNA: TGTGCCAGCAGCTTCTTGGGACAGGATACCTACGAGCAGTACTTC
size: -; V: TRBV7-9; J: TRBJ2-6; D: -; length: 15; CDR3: CASSSQESGANVLTF; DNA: TGTGCCAGCAGCTCCCAAGAATCTGGGGCCAACGTCCTGACTTTC
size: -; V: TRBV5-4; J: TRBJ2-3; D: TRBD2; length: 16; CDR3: CASSSRGSGSTDTQYF; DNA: TGTGCCAGCAGCTCCCGGGGTAGCGGGAGCACAGATACGCAGTATTTT
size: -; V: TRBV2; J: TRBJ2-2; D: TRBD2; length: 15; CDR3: CASSTLAGVGGELFF; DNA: TGTGCCAGCAGTACACTAGCGGGAGTTGGCGGGGAGCTGTTTTTT
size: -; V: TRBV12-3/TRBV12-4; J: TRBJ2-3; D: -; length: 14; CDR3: CASRPRNTRDTYSF; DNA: TGTGCCAGCAGACCCCGAAATACTCGGGATACCTATAGTTTT
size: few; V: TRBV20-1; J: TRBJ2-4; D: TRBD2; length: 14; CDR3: CSPDQREPSNIQYF; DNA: TGCAGCCCCGATCAGCGGGAGCCTTCGAACATTCAGTACTTC
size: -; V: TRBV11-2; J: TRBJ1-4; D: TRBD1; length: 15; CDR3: CASSSLQGANEKLFF; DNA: TGTGCCAGCAGCTCATTACAGGGGGCCAATGAAAAACTGTTTTTT
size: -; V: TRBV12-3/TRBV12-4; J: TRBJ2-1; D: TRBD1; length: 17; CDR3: CASRLRKGDRHYNEQFF; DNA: TGTGCCAGCAGGTTGAGGAAGGGGGACAGACATTACAATGAGCAGTTCTTC
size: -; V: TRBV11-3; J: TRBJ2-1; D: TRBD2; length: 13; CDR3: CASSGRARNEQFF; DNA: TGTGCCAGTAGCGGGAGGGCCCGTAATGAGCAGTTCTTC
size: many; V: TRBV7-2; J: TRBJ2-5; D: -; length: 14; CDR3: CASSLGAGQETQYF; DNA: TGTGCCAGCAGCTTAGGTGCAGGGCAAGAGACCCAGTACTTC
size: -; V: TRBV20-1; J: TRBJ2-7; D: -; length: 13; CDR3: CSAPDRTSYEQYF; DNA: TGCAGTGCTCCCGACAGGACTTCCTACGAGCAGTACTTC
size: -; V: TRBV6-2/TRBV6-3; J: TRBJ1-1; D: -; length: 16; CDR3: CASSYAAGQLNTEAFF; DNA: TGTGCCAGCAGTTACGCGGCAGGGCAATTGAACACTGAAGCTTTCTTT
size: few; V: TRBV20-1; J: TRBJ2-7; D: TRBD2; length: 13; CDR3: CSASGTRPYEQYF; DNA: TGCAGTGCTTCCGGGACTAGACCCTACGAGCAGTACTTC
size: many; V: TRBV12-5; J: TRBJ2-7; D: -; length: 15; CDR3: CASVPEGGITYEQYF; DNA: TGTGCTAGTGTCCCGGAGGGCGGGATCACCTACGAGCAGTACTTC
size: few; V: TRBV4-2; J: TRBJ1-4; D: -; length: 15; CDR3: CASSQAWTLNEKLFF; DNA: TGTGCCAGCAGCCAAGCGTGGACCCTTAATGAAAAACTGTTTTTT
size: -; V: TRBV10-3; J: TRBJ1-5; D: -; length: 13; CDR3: CATHGGGNQPQHF; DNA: TGTGCCACCCACGGGGGGGGCAATCAGCCCCAGCATTTT
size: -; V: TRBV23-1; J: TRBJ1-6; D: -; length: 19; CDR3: CASSQSRRTGGRVDSPLHF; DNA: TGCGCCAGCAGTCAATCGAGGAGGACGGGTGGGAGGGTAGATTCACCCCTCCACTTT
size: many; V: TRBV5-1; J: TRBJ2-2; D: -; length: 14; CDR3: CASSRDTETGELFF; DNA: TGCGCCAGCAGCAGAGACACCGAGACCGGGGAGCTGTTTTTT